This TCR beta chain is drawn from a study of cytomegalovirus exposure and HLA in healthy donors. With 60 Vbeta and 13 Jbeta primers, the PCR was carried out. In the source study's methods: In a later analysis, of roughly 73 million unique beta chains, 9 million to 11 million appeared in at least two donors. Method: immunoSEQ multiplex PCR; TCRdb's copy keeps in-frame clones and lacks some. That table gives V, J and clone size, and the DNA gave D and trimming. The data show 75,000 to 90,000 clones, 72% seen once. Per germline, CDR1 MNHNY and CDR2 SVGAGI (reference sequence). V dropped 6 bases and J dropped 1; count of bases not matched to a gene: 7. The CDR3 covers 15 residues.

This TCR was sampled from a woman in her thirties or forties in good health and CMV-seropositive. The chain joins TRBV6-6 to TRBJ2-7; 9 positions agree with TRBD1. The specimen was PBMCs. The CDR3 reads CASSMGQGSSYEQYF. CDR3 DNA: TGTGCCAGCAGCATGGGACAGGGATCTTCCTACGAGCAGTACTTC.